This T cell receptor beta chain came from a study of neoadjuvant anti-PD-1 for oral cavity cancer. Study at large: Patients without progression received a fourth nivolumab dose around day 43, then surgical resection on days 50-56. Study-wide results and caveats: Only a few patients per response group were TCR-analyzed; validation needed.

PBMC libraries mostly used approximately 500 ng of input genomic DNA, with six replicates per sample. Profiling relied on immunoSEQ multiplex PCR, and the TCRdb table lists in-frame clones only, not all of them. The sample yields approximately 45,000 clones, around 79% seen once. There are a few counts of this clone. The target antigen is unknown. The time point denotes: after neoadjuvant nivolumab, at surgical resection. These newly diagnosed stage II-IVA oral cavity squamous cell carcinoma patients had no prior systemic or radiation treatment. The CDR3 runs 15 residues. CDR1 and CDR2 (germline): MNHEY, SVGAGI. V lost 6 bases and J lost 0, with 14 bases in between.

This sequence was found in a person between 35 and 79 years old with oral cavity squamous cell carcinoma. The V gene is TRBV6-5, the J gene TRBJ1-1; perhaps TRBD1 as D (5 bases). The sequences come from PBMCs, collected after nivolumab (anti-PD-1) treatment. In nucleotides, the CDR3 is TGTGCCAGCAGAAAACCGGACATATTGAACACTGAAGCTTTCTTT. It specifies CASRKPDILNTEAFF.